This T cell receptor beta chain stems from a study of shared clonotypes between healthy human individuals. Findings and caveats of the study: Researchers sampled blood only, noting tissue repertoires likely differ.

Concerning this clone: The antigen is unknown.

Sequencing used immunoSEQ multiplex PCR; TCRdb keeps in-frame clones, though not all of them. The table has more than 400,000 clones, 90% to 96% seen once. The CDR3 runs to 15 residues. Trimming cost V 3 bases and J 1 base, with 10 bases left between them. The germline gives CDR1 SNHLY, CDR2 FYNNEI. The V gene is TRBV2, the J gene TRBJ2-1; TRBD2 is a possible D gene (5 bases). The sample comprised naive CD4+ T cells sorted from blood. Noted subset: CD45RA+ positively selected. The clonotype comes from a woman aged 25 to 39 in good health. CDR3 nucleotide sequence: TGTGCCAGCAGTGAGAGGGTAGGGTCCTACAATGAGCAGTTCTTC. It yields the protein CASSERVGSYNEQFF.